This T cell receptor (beta chain) emerged from a study of CD8+ T cells in alopecia areata. Study-wide context: A regimen of oral tofacitinib, 5 to 10 mg twice daily, was given to treated patients.

Findings and limits, study-wide: Uncertainty about whether baseline CD8+ expansion is linked to response remains, with one nonresponder. Especially in alopecia totalis/universalis, lesional scalp showed greater clonality than normal scalp did.

Treatment in this sample: oral pan-JAK inhibitor, 5-10 mg twice daily. RNA extraction was followed by reverse transcription into cDNA, which acted as the sequencing template. Sequencing was performed with immunoSEQ multiplex PCR; in TCRdb, only in-frame clones are kept and a portion is missing. The repertoire includes about 150,000 clones, about three fifths of them detected once, and roughly 0.99% sits in the top ten. This clone is a singleton in its sample. No antigen is known for it. V lost 6 bases, J lost 6 bases, and 8 bases stayed unmatched. Germline assignment: CDR1 SQVTM and CDR2 ANQGSEA. This CDR3 spans 13 amino acids.

The sequence was collected from a human donor with alopecia areata. The sample here was CD4+ T cells sorted from blood, taken at week 4, from a patient treated with tofacitinib. The chain links TRBV29-1 to TRBJ2-1, with 7 bases that match TRBD1. CDR3 sequence reads: CSVVIRDSNEQFF. CDR3 DNA: TGCAGCGTCGTGATCCGGGACAGCAATGAGCAGTTCTTC.